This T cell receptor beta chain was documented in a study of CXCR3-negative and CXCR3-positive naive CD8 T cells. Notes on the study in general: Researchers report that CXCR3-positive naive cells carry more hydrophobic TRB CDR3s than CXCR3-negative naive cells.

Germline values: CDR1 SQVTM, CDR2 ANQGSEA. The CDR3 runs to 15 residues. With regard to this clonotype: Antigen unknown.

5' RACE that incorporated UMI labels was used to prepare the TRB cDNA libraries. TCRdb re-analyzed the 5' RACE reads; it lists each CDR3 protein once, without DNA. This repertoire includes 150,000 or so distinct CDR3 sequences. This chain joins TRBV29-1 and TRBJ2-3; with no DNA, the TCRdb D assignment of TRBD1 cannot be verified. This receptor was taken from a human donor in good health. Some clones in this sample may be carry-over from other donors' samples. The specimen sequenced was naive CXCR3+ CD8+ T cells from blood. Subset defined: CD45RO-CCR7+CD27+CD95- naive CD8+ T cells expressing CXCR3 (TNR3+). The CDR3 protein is CSVLDRDYPTDTQYF.